This T cell receptor beta chain was sequenced during a study of blood T cell repertoires in COVID-19. Whole-study context: Donors in the United States, Italy and Spain gave samples during acute or convalescent COVID-19. The analysed material was cDNA or gDNA that came from T cells, B-cell-depleted T cells, or PBMCs.

TCRdb's copy holds only in-frame clones and misses some; the assay was immunoSEQ multiplex PCR. In the table there are more than 150,000 clones, nearly 80% of which are singletons. The CDR3 has 14 residues. The V gene's germline CDR1 is SEHNR and CDR2 FQNEAQ (reference sequence). V was clipped by 6 bases and J by 8 bases, with 17 bases between them. This TCR derives from a woman over 75 with acute or convalescent COVID-19. V and J are TRBV7-9 and TRBJ2-4, with D perhaps TRBD1 (5 bases). The sequenced material came from peripheral blood. CDR3 DNA sequence: TGTGCCAGCAGGCCTGGGTGGGGCGAGGACATTCAGTACTTC. Its protein is CASRPGWGEDIQYF.